This TCR beta chain is drawn from a study of blood T cells in healthy people across ages. Germline-derived CDR1 and CDR2 are SGDLS and YYNGEE. The length of the CDR3 is 15 residues. The V gene lost 1 base and the J gene lost 1 base, with 11 bases spanning the gap. Using a J-beta primer mix together with a sample-barcoded 5' primer, a second PCR was run for roughly 7 to 12 cycles. A 12-random-nucleotide template-switch adaptor tagged each cDNA molecule. Each CDR3 protein is one row after TCRdb ran MiXCR on the 5' RACE reads. The table lists some 850,000 distinct CDR3 sequences, approximately 24% of them singletons. In addition, the sample was reused for a study of T cells of mothers and their children. That study reports: The study sampled three healthy Caucasian mothers and their six children.

The clonotype was recovered from a boy younger than 18 in good health. V is TRBV9 and J is TRBJ2-5; maybe TRBD1 (6 bases). Sequencing was done on a sample of blood. The CDR3 DNA is TGTGCCAGCAGCGTACAGGGGACACGCCAAGAGACCCAGTACTTC. Its protein is CASSVQGTRQETQYF.